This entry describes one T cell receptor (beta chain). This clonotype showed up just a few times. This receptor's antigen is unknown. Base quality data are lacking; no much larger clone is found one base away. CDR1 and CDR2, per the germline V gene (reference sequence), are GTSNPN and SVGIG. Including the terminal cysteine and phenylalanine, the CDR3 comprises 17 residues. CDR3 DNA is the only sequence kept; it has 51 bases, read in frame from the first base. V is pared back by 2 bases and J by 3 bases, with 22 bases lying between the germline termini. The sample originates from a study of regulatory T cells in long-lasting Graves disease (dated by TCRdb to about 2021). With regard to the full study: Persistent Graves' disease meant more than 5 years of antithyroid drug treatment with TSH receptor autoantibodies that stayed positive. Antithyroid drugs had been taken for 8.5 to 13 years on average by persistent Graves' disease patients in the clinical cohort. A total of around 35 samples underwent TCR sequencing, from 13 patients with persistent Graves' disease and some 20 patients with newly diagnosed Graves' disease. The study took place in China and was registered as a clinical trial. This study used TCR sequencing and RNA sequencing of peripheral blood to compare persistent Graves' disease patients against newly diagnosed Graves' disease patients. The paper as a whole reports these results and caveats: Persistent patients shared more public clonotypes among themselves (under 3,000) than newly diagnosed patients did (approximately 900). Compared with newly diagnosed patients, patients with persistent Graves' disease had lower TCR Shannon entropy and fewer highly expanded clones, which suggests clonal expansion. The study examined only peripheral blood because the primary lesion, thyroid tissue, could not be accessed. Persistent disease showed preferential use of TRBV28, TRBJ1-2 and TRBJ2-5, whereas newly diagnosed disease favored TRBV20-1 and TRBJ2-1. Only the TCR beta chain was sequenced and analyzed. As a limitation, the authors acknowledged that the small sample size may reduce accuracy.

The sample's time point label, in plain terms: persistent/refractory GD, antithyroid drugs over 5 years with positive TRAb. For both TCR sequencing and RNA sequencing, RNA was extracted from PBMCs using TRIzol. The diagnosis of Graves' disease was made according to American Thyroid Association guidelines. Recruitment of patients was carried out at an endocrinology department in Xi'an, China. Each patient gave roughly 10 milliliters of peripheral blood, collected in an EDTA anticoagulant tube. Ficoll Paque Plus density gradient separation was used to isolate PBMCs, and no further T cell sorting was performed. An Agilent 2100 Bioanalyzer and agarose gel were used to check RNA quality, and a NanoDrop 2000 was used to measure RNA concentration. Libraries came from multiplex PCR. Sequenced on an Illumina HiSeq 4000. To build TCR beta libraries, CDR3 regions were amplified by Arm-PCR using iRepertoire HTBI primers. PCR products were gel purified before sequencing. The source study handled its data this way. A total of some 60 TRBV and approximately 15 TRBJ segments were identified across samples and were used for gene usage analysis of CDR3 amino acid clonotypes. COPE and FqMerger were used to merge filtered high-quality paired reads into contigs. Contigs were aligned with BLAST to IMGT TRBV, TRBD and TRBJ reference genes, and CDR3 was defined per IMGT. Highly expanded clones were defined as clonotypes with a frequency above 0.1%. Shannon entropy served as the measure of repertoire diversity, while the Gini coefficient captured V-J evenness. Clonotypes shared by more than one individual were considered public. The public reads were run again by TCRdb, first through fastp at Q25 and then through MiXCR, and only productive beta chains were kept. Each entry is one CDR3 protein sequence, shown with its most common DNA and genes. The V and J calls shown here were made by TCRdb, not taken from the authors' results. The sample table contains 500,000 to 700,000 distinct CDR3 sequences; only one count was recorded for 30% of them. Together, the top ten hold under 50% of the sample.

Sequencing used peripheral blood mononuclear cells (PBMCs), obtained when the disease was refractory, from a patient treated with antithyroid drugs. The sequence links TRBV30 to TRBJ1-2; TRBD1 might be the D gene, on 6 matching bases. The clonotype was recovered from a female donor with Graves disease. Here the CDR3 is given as CAWSIARGRSLDYGYTF. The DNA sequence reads TGTGCCTGGAGTATAGCCAGGGGAAGGAGTTTGGACTATGGCTACACCTTC.